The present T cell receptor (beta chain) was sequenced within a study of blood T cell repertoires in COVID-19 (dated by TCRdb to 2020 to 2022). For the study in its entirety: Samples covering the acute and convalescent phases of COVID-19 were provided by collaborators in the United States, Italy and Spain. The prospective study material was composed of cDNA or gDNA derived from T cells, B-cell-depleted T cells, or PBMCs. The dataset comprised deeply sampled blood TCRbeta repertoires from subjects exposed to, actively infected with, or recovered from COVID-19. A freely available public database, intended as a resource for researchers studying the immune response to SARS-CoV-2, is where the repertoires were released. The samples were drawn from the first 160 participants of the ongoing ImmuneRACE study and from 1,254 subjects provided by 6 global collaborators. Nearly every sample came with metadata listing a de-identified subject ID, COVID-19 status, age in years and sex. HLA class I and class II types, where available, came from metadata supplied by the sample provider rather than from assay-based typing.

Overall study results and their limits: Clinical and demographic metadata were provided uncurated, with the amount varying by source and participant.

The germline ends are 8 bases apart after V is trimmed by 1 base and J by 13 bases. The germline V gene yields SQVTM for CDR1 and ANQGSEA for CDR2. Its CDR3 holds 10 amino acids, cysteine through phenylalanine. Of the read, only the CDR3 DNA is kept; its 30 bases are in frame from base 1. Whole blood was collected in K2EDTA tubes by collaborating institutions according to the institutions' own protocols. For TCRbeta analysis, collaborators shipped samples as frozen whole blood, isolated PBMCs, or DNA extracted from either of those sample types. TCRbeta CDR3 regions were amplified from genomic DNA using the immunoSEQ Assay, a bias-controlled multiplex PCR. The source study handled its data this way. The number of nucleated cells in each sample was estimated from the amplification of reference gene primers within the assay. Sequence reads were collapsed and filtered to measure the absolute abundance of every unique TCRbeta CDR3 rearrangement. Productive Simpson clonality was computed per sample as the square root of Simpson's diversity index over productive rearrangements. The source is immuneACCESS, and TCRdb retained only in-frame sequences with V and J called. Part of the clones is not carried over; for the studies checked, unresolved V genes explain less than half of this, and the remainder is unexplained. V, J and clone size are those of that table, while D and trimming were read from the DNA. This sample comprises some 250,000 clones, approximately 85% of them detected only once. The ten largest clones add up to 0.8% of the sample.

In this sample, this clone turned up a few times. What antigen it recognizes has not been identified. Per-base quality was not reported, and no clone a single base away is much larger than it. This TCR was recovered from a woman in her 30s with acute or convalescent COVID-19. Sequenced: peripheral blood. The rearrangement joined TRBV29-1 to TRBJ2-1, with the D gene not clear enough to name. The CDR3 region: CSVEASQQFF. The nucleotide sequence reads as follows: TGCAGCGTTGAAGCTAGTCAACAGTTCTTC.